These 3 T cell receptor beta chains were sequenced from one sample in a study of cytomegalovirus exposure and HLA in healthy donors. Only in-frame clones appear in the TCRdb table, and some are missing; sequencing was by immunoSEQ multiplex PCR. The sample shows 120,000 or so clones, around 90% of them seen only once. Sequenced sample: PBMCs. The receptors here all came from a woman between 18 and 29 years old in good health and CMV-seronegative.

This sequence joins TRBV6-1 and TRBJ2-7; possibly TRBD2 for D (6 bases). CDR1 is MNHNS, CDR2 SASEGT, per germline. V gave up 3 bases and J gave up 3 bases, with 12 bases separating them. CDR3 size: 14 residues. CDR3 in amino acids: CASSEGLLLYEQYF. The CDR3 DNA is TGTGCCAGCAGTGAGGGACTCCTCCTCTACGAGCAGTACTTC.

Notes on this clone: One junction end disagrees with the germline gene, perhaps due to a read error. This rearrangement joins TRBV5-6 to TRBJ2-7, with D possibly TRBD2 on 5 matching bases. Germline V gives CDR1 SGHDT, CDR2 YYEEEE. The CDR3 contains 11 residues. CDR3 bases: TGTGCCAGCAGCTTGGGAAGGTCGTGGGAGTTC. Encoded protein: CASSLGRSWEF.

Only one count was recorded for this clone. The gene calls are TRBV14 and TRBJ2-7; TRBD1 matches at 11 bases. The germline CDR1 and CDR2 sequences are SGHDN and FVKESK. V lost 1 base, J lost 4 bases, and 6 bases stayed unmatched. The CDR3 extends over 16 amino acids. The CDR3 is CASSQGRDRGKYEQYF. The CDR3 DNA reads TGTGCCAGCAGCCAAGGCCGGGACAGGGGGAAGTACGAGCAGTACTTC.